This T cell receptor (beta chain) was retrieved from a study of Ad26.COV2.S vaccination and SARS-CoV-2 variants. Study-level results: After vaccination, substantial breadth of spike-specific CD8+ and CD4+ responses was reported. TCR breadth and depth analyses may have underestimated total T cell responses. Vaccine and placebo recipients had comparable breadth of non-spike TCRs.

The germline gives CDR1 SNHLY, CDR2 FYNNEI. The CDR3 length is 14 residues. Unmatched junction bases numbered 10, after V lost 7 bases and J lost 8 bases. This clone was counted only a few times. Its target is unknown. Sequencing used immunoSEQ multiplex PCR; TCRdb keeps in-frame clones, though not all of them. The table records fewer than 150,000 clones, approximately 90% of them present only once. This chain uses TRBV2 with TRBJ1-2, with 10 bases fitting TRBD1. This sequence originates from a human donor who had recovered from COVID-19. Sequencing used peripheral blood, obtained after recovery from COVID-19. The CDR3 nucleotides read TGTGCCAGCAAACGGACAGGGGGGGAACGGGGCTACACCTTC. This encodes CASKRTGGERGYTF.